What follows are 5 T cell receptor beta chains derived from one specimen sequenced in a study of CD8+CD57+ T cells in acquired aplastic anemia (dated 2018 in TCRdb). Instrument used: Illumina HiSeq 2000. TCR beta VDJ combination and CDR3 sequence profiling used genomic DNA as the template. The public reads were run again by TCRdb, first through fastp at Q25 and then through MiXCR, and only productive beta chains were kept. Identical CDR3 proteins give one entry, which carries the most common genes and DNA. Across this sample there are about 470,000 distinct CDR3 sequences, with around 30% seen only once. The ten largest clones represent 0.82% of the sample. Expansion of CD8+CD57+ cells had been shown by flow cytometry in the patients chosen for sequencing. Sequencing used sorted CD4+, CD8+, or CD8+CD57+ T cells (not recorded which) from PBMCs. These TCRs come from a human donor with aplastic anemia.

Ten or more counts support this clonotype. The genes are TRBV15 and TRBJ2-5; D may be TRBD2 (6 bases). V was cut by 0 bases and J by 5 bases, with 13 bases left in between. The CDR3 extends over 15 amino acids. Germline V lookup: CDR1 LNHNV, CDR2 YYDKDF (reference sequence). CDR3 protein: CATSRDPTSGETQYF. The CDR3 bases are TGTGCCACCAGCAGAGATCCGACTAGTGGTGAGACCCAGTACTTC.

This clonotype was seen only a few times. This sequence joins TRBV19 and TRBJ2-5; no reliable D call. V was cut by 1 base and J by 5 bases, with 8 bases left in between. The CDR3 is 13 residues long. Germline CDR1 is LNHDA and CDR2 is SQIVND (reference sequence). The CDR3 here is CASSIGVVETQYF. DNA for the CDR3: TGTGCCAGTAGTATAGGGGTGGTGGAGACCCAGTACTTC.

This clonotype was seen ten or more times. V gene TRBV11-1 combines with J gene TRBJ1-5, with 10 positions matching TRBD1. From germline, CDR1 is SGHAT and CDR2 FQDESV (reference sequence). V lost 5 bases, J lost 3 bases, and 10 bases stayed unmatched. This CDR3 has 17 residues. CDR3 sequence (DNA): TGTGCCAGCAGCCGGTCGACCGGGACAGGGGACAATCAGCCCCAGCATTTT. It codes for CASSRSTGTGDNQPQHF. The whole variable domain, filled in from reference TRBV11-1 and TRBJ1-5, reads EAEVAQSPRYKITEKSQAVAFWCDPISGHATLYWYRQILGQGPELLVQFQDESVVDDSQLPKDRFSAERLKGVDSTLKIQPAELGDSAMYLCASSRSTGTGDNQPQHFGDGTRLSIL.

The rearrangement links TRBV14 to TRBJ2-5; 11 nucleotides align to TRBD2. The CDR3 is 18 amino acids. Germline CDR1 is SGHDN and CDR2 is FVKESK. V shed 0 bases, J shed 11 bases, and the junction held 17 bases outside the gene matches. The DNA of the CDR3 is TGTGCCAGCAGCCAAGACGTAGCGGGGGGGCCGGTTGGTGGGAAGCAGTACTTC. Its translation is CASSQDVAGGPVGGKQYF.

This chain links TRBV20-1 with TRBJ2-5; 14 positions agree with TRBD2. CDR1 is DFQATT, CDR2 SNEGSKA, per germline (reference sequence). The CDR3 has 17 amino acids. J lost 4 bases, V lost 6 bases, and 13 bases had no gene match. The CDR3 is CSATSDMGTSGRETQYF. DNA of the CDR3: TGCAGTGCCACCAGTGACATGGGGACTAGCGGGAGAGAGACCCAGTACTTC.